Each of the 19 T cell receptor beta chains below was sequenced from the same sample in a study of pediatric ulcerative colitis. During colonoscopy, one to two rectal pinch biopsies were collected. Some clones are missing from TCRdb's copy, which holds only in-frame ones; the method was immunoSEQ multiplex PCR. Here the sample spans some 40,000 clones, 65% to 80% being singletons. Sequenced sample: gut tissue. The receptors come from a boy between 10 and 17 years old with severe ulcerative colitis.

This rearrangement joins TRBV6-4 to TRBJ1-1; a possible D gene is TRBD1 (5 bases). V was trimmed by 2 bases and J by 1 base, leaving 11 bases between them. Looked up from germline, CDR1 is MRHNA and CDR2 is SNTAGT. This CDR3 region has 15 residues. Here the CDR3 DNA reads TGTGCCAGCAGTGACCGTGCGGGGGGGAACACTGAAGCTTTCTTT. It encodes CASSDRAGGNTEAFF.

CDR3 nucleotide sequence: TGTGCTAGTGGTTTGGTACGAGGTGGGGAGACCCAGTACTTC. It encodes CASGLVRGGETQYF. The V call is TRBV12-5, the J call TRBJ2-5; D ambiguous. V lost 0 bases, J lost 5 bases, and 10 bases lay in between. The V gene's germline CDR1 is LGHNT and CDR2 FRNRAP. The CDR3 covers 14 residues.

The gene calls are TRBV5-1 and TRBJ1-1; D uncertain. V was trimmed by 0 bases and J by 1 base, leaving 19 bases between them. This CDR3 has 18 amino acids. Per the germline V gene, CDR1 is SGHRS and CDR2 is YFSETQ. The CDR3: CASSLGPQVGGQNTEAFF. In DNA form, the CDR3 reads TGCGCCAGCAGCTTGGGTCCCCAAGTGGGAGGGCAGAACACTGAAGCTTTCTTT. Variable domain in full (rest from reference TRBV5-1 and TRBJ1-1): KAGVTQTPRYLIKTRGQQVTLSCSPISGHRSVSWYQQTPGQGLQFLFEYFSETQRNKGNFPGRFSGRQFSNSRSEMNVSTLELGDSALYLCASSLGPQVGGQNTEAFFGQGTRLTVV.

This clone was counted a single time. The chain is built from TRBV5-1 and TRBJ2-3; D not resolved. CDR1 SGHRS and CDR2 YFSETQ come from the germline V gene. The ends were cut back, 1 base at V and 2 bases at J, with 5 bases in the middle. The CDR3 has 13 residues. CDR3 DNA sequence: TGCGCCAGCAGCTTGTCCTCCACAGATACGCAGTATTTT. As protein: CASSLSSTDTQYF.

The chain has TRBV2 and TRBJ2-3; D is possibly TRBD2 (7 bases). Trimming removed 8 bases from V and 2 bases from J, with 17 bases in between. This CDR3 is built from 15 residues. Germline V gives CDR1 SNHLY, CDR2 FYNNEI. CDR3: CASRLGGQNTDTQYF. The CDR3 bases are TGTGCCAGCCGCCTGGGGGGGCAGAACACAGATACGCAGTATTTT.

The rearrangement joins TRBV18 to TRBJ2-7; 8 nucleotides align to TRBD2. Germline CDR1 reads KGHSH; CDR2 reads LQKENI. The CDR3 length is 16 residues. V dropped 4 bases and J dropped 6; count of bases not matched to a gene: 14. CDR3 amino acids: CASSLSSAGGPSEQYF. Written as DNA, the CDR3 is TGTGCCAGCTCACTCTCCTCGGCGGGGGGTCCCTCCGAGCAGTACTTC.

V and J are TRBV6-1 and TRBJ1-1, with no clear D. This CDR3 is built from 13 residues. Germline CDR1 MNHNS, CDR2 SASEGT. Deletions cut 3 bases from V and 3 bases from J, with 8 bases between. In DNA, the CDR3 is TGTGCCAGCAGTGATGCCTGGGACACTGAAGCTTTCTTT. This gives the protein CASSDAWDTEAFF.

The chain employs TRBV6-1 and TRBJ1-3, with a tentative D call TRBD1 (5 bases). V was clipped by 10 bases and J by 0 bases, with 16 bases between them. In germline, CDR1 is MNHNS, CDR2 SASEGT. This CDR3 has 15 amino acids. The CDR3 DNA follows: TGTGCCACCGGTGAGGGGTGGAACTCTGGAAACACCATATATTTT. Its translation: CATGEGWNSGNTIYF.

V gene TRBV28 combines with J gene TRBJ1-5; D unclear. The CDR3 has 16 residues. The V end lost 5 bases, the J end lost 4 bases, and 18 bases lay between the germline ends. Germline CDR1 MDHEN, CDR2 SYDVKM. The DNA for the CDR3 is TGTGCCAGCAGTACTTGGACGGGAGGGATAAATCAGCCCCAGCATTTT. Protein sequence: CASSTWTGGINQPQHF. The full variable domain, in which reference TRBV28 and TRBJ1-5 provide the parts outside the CDR3, is DVKVTQSSRYLVKRTGEKVFLECVQDMDHENMFWYRQDPGLGLRLIYFSYDVKMKEKGDIPEGYSVSREKKERFSLILESASTNQTSMYLCASSTWTGGINQPQHFGDGTRLSIL.

The CDR3 sequence: CASSFTGDRDEKLFF. The CDR3 DNA is TGCGCCAGCAGCTTCACCGGAGACAGGGATGAAAAACTGTTTTTT. The chain couples TRBV5-1 to TRBJ1-4; 7 nucleotides line up with TRBD1. J gave up 6 bases and V 2 bases, and 7 bases lay outside the gene matches. From germline, CDR1 is SGHRS and CDR2 YFSETQ. The CDR3 loop spans 15 amino acids.

V gene TRBV5-4 combines with J gene TRBJ1-2; 7 bases fit TRBD1. J lost 6 bases, V lost 2 bases, and 10 bases had no gene match. The CDR3 extends over 15 amino acids. Per the germline V gene, CDR1 is SGHNT and CDR2 is YYREEE (reference sequence). The DNA of the CDR3 is TGTGCCAGCAGCTTTGAACCGGGACAGCGACATGGCTACACCTTC. Translation gives CASSFEPGQRHGYTF.

The V gene is TRBV2, the J gene TRBJ2-7; D may be TRBD1 (6 bases). CDR3 size: 15 residues. Trimming took off 3 bases at V and 6 bases at J, with 18 bases between the two ends. CDR1 is SNHLY and CDR2 is FYNNEI in the germline V gene. DNA for the CDR3: TGTGCCAGCAGTGAGACAGGAGGTCGGGTACGCGAGCAGTACTTC. Translation gives CASSETGGRVREQYF.

With respect to this clone: The CDR3 does not close with the conserved phenylalanine or tryptophan, likely indicating a read error. CDR3 in amino acids: CASSIGKINSPLHL. CDR3 coding DNA: TGTGCCAGTAGTATCGGCAAGATCAATTCACCCCTCCACCTT. The chain employs TRBV19 and TRBJ1-6; D call uncertain. Germline values: CDR1 LNHDA, CDR2 SQIVND (reference sequence). V lost 3 bases and J 7 bases, leaving 10 bases between the germline ends. The length of the CDR3 is 14 residues.

This chain uses TRBV5-1 with TRBJ1-1, with D possibly matching TRBD1 (5 bases). CDR3 size: 15 residues. V was trimmed by 6 bases and J by 6 bases, leaving 21 bases between them. Germline loops: CDR1 SGHRS, CDR2 YFSETQ. CDR3 DNA sequence: TGCGCCAGCACCCAGGGCCAGGGTTTTGGCGCTGAAGCTTTCTTT. This translates into CASTQGQGFGAEAFF.

The chain has TRBV7-6 and TRBJ2-1, with D perhaps TRBD1 (6 bases). CDR1 is SGHVS and CDR2 is FNYEAQ in the germline V gene. Trimming left V 5 bases short and J 2 bases short, with 13 bases between. The CDR3 covers 15 residues. For the CDR3, the DNA is TGTGCCAGCAGCGCCTCAGGGGCCGCCTACAATGAGCAGTTCTTC. Residues: CASSASGAAYNEQFF.

This clone occurred a few times. The sample carries other DNA sequences with the same CDR3. The CDR3 coding sequence is TGTGCCAGCAGTTACTCAGAAGGCGCGCAGCCCCAGCATTTT. Translation: CASSYSEGAQPQHF. The V call is TRBV6-5, the J call TRBJ1-5; D not certain. Germline V lookup: CDR1 MNHEY, CDR2 SVGAGI. Trimming cost V 0 bases and J 7 bases, with 10 bases left between them. CDR3 length: 14 amino acids.

Relative to its sample, this clone is medium-sized. The CDR3 DNA reads TGTGCCAGCAGCTTATATTCGACAGAAAAACTGTTTTTT. Translating it yields CASSLYSTEKLFF. The V and J genes are TRBV7-2 and TRBJ1-4; no reliable D call. This CDR3 contains 13 residues. Trimming stripped 2 bases from V and 8 bases from J, with 9 bases between. Per germline, CDR1 SGHTA and CDR2 FQGNSA. The full variable domain, with the rest looked up from reference TRBV7-2 and TRBJ1-4, is GAGVSQSPSNKVTEKGKDVELRCDPISGHTALYWYRQSLGQGLEFLIYFQGNSAPDKSGLPSDRFSAERTGGSVSTLTIQRTQQEDSAVYLCASSLYSTEKLFFGSGTQLSVL.

The chain combines TRBV11-1 with TRBJ1-3, with D uncertain. The CDR3 is 15 residues long. Germline CDR1 SGHAT, CDR2 FQDESV (reference sequence). The V gene lost 1 base and the J gene lost 2 bases, with 9 bases spanning the gap. The CDR3 protein is CASSLGPETGNTIYF. The CDR3, as DNA: TGTGCCAGCAGCTTAGGACCCGAAACTGGAAACACCATATATTTT.

This clone was seen only once. The gene calls are TRBV7-3 and TRBJ2-3; TRBD2 matches at 7 bases. Germline CDR1 SGHTA, CDR2 FQGTGA. V dropped 1 base and J dropped 3; count of bases not matched to a gene: 4. The CDR3 is made up of 15 amino acids. CDR3 in amino acids: CASSLSLGGTDTQYF. CDR3 nucleotide sequence: TGTGCCAGCAGCTTAAGTTTGGGGGGGACAGATACGCAGTATTTT.